The T cell receptor beta chain under discussion was sequenced for a study of blood T cell repertoires in COVID-19. Looking at the study overall: In each case, the material was cDNA or gDNA derived from T cells, B-cell-depleted T cells, or PBMCs.

Trimming cost V 0 bases and J 3 bases, with 13 bases left between them. CDR1 and CDR2 from the germline V gene are SGHDT and YYEEEE. The CDR3 runs 16 residues. Generated by immunoSEQ multiplex PCR, the TCRdb table keeps only in-frame clones and is missing some. This sample has about 97,000 clones; 85% to 90% occur once, and the top ten carry around 2.1%. Source material: peripheral blood. The rearrangement joins TRBV5-6 to TRBJ2-1, with a tentative D call TRBD2 (6 bases). The source of this sequence is a man aged 50 or older with COVID-19, enrolled during active disease. As DNA, the CDR3 is TGTGCCAGCAGCTTGGCCCTGGGGACTTACTACAATGAGCAGTTCTTC. Amino acid sequence: CASSLALGTYYNEQFF.